These T cell receptor beta chains were read from a single sample in a study of cytomegalovirus exposure and HLA in healthy donors. The table came from immunoSEQ multiplex PCR; TCRdb's copy has only in-frame clones and leaves some out. The repertoire holds about 200,000 clones, with 80% to 85% as singletons. The sample taken for sequencing was PBMCs. All receptors come from a boy aged 2 to 10 in good health and CMV-seronegative. Both conserved end residues are part of each CDR3. The order of the fields is V gene, D gene, clone size, J gene, CDR3 DNA, CDR3 protein. The D gene is left open where the match is weak. Some rows mark clone size as missing; the rest say once, few, many or name a class of expanded clone.

TRBV7-8	.	.	TRBJ1-2	TGTGCCAGCAGCTTAGGCACAGCCAACTATGGCTACACCTTC	CASSLGTANYGYTF
TRBV10-2	.	.	TRBJ2-1	TGCGCCAGCAGTGAGCTAGGGGCGACGTCCTACAATGAGCAGTTCTTC	CASSELGATSYNEQFF
TRBV29-1	.	.	TRBJ1-2	TGCAGCGTTGAGGTGCTTCTGGACAGTTCGAAAGTCTATGGCTACACCTTC	CSVEVLLDSSKVYGYTF
TRBV5-4	.	.	TRBJ2-1	TGTGCCAGCAGCTTGGGGACTCCTTCCTACAATGAGCAGTTCTTC	CASSLGTPSYNEQFF
TRBV30	.	.	TRBJ1-2	TGTGCCTGGGCGTTCCGAGGTGGCTACACCTTC	CAWAFRGGYTF
TRBV18	TRBD2	.	TRBJ2-1	TGTGCCAGCTCACTGACGCTAGCGGGGGTTACGAATGAGCAGTTCTTC	CASSLTLAGVTNEQFF
TRBV18	.	.	TRBJ1-4	TGTGCCAGCTCACCAGGCACCTCCGAGGGCGAAAAACTGTTTTTT	CASSPGTSEGEKLFF
TRBV6-5	.	once	TRBJ1-1	TGTGCCAGCAGTGAAAGCCAGGGTAGCACTGAAGCTTTCTTT	CASSESQGSTEAFF
TRBV5-1	TRBD1	.	TRBJ2-1	TGCGCCAGCAGCTTGGCCAAGCAGTATCCGGGACAGGGGGATAATGAGCAGTTCTTC	CASSLAKQYPGQGDNEQFF
TRBV27	TRBD2	.	TRBJ2-1	TGTGCCAGCAGTTTTAGCGGGGTTACCAATGAGCAGTTCTTC	CASSFSGVTNEQFF
TRBV19	TRBD1	.	TRBJ2-3	TGTGCCAGCAGTAGTGGGACAGGGAATTATTTT	CASSSGTGNYF
TRBV29-1	TRBD2	.	TRBJ2-5	TGCAGCGTGCGGACTAGCGGGGGGCCCGATCCGGAGACCCAGTACTTC	CSVRTSGGPDPETQYF
TRBV6-5	TRBD2	.	TRBJ2-1	TGTGCCAGCAGTTACTCGGGGACTAGCGGGAATGAGCAGTTCTTC	CASSYSGTSGNEQFF